One sample yielded the 26 T cell receptor beta chains listed below, sequenced in a study of cytomegalovirus exposure and HLA in healthy donors. The PCR made use of 60 Vbeta and 13 Jbeta primers. Sequencing used immunoSEQ multiplex PCR; TCRdb keeps in-frame clones, though not all of them. The sample shows around 140,000 clones, around 9.7% of them seen only once. The source material was PBMCs. Every receptor here comes from a man in his fifties in good health and CMV-seronegative.

The sample holds a few counts of this clone. V gene TRBV28 combines with J gene TRBJ1-4; 7 nucleotides align to TRBD1. The CDR3 runs to 12 residues. Trimming cost V 6 bases and J 5 bases; bases outside gene matches: 0. Per the germline V gene, CDR1 is MDHEN and CDR2 is SYDVKM. Written as DNA, the CDR3 is TGTGCCAGCAGGGGACAGAATGAAAAACTGTTTTTT. The encoded protein is CASRGQNEKLFF.

The chain couples TRBV6-1 to TRBJ1-5; a weak D match, TRBD1 (5 bases). Germline CDR1 reads MNHNS; CDR2 reads SASEGT. The V and J ends lost 10 bases and 4 bases respectively, with 14 bases between them. The CDR3 consists of 13 residues. This CDR3 is CATTQGLNQPQHF. As DNA, the CDR3 is TGTGCCACTACCCAGGGACTTAATCAGCCCCAGCATTTT.

A few counts support this clone. This sequence joins TRBV19 and TRBJ2-7, with 9 bases fitting TRBD1. The CDR3 extends over 14 amino acids. Per the germline V gene, CDR1 is LNHDA and CDR2 is SQIVND (reference sequence). The V gene end was trimmed by 5 bases and the J gene end by 5 bases; junction bases not matched to a gene: 7. In nucleotides, the CDR3 is TGTGCCAGTAGTGCAAACAGGGGGCCCAACGAGCAGTACTTC. It yields the protein CASSANRGPNEQYF.

In this sample, this clone turned up a few times. V and J are TRBV2 and TRBJ2-7; 10 bases agree with TRBD2. Losses at the gene ends were 4 bases for V and 3 bases for J; bases not matched to a gene: 3. Germline CDR1 is SNHLY and CDR2 is FYNNEI. This CDR3 comprises 14 residues. The CDR3 here is CASSGLAGSYEQYF. CDR3 sequence (DNA): TGTGCCAGCAGTGGACTAGCGGGCAGCTACGAGCAGTACTTC.

The chain has TRBV28 and TRBJ1-5, with D unclear. Germline V lookup: CDR1 MDHEN, CDR2 SYDVKM. The CDR3 runs to 16 residues. The ends were cut back, 3 bases at V and 2 bases at J, with 14 bases in the middle. The chain's CDR3 is CASSFSGSGGNQPQHF. CDR3 nucleotides: TGTGCCAGCAGTTTCTCTGGGTCGGGAGGCAATCAGCCCCAGCATTTT.

The CDR3 is CASTSRGGDTEAFF. The DNA for the CDR3 is TGTGCCAGCACAAGCAGGGGTGGGGACACTGAAGCTTTCTTT. The J gene is TRBJ1-1, the V gene TRBV6-1; maybe TRBD1 (6 bases). The CDR3 sequence is 14 residues long. Trimming stripped 7 bases from V and 3 bases from J, with 15 bases between. Looked up from germline, CDR1 is MNHNS and CDR2 is SASEGT.

The table lists this clone with a few counts. The chain uses TRBV19 and TRBJ1-1, with no clear D. Per germline, CDR1 LNHDA and CDR2 SQIVND (reference sequence). The V end was cut by 5 bases, the J end by 10 bases, with 20 bases between. CDR3 length equals 14 residues. The CDR3: CASSPRSTGGSAFF. CDR3 coding DNA: TGTGCCAGTAGTCCCCGGAGTACGGGCGGGTCAGCTTTCTTT.

A few counts support this clone. V is TRBV10-1 and J is TRBJ2-2, with D uncertain. This CDR3 spans 15 amino acids. Looked up from germline, CDR1 is WNHNN and CDR2 is SYGVQD (reference sequence). Trimming took off 2 bases at V and 6 bases at J, with 13 bases between the two ends. The DNA for the CDR3 is TGCGCCAGCAGTGAGCGCCGACTTTACGCCGGGGAGCTGTTTTTT. Its translation: CASSERRLYAGELFF.

J is TRBJ1-2 and V is TRBV6-5; the D is unclear. With 7 bases removed from V and 7 bases from J, the gap between germline ends came to 16 bases. Germline CDR1 is MNHEY and CDR2 is SVGAGI. This CDR3 is 13 amino acids long. In nucleotides, the CDR3 is TGTGCCAGCACCACGAGGAGGGTAGGTGGCTACACCTTC. It encodes CASTTRRVGGYTF.

The table lists this clone with a few counts. The chain links TRBV27 to TRBJ1-3, with TRBD1 identical over 8 bases. The V segment lost 6 bases and the J segment 5 bases; nucleotides outside the gene matches: 3. The CDR3 loop spans 13 amino acids. Germline V gene lookup returns CDR1 MNHEY and CDR2 SMNVEV (reference sequence). CDR3 sequence reads: CASRGQARNTIYF. DNA for the CDR3: TGTGCCAGCAGGGGACAGGCGCGAAACACCATATATTTT.

This clone was counted a few times. The rearrangement uses TRBV27 and TRBJ2-5, with 7 bases aligning to TRBD2. Germline V gene sequence: CDR1 MNHEY, CDR2 SMNVEV (reference sequence). V gave up 2 bases and J gave up 2 bases; unmatched junction bases: 5. This CDR3 has 15 amino acids. The CDR3: CASSLGLGVQETQYF. CDR3 coding DNA: TGTGCCAGCAGTTTAGGACTAGGGGTACAAGAGACCCAGTACTTC.

This sequence joins TRBV7-3 and TRBJ2-1; 11 bases are shared with TRBD2. CDR1 SGHTA and CDR2 FQGTGA come from the germline V gene. CDR3 size: 14 residues. J lost 7 bases, V lost 5 bases, and 4 bases had no gene match. The CDR3 region has the DNA TGTGCCAGCAGCCTTAGCGGGGGGGCGAATGAGCAGTTCTTC. Translating it yields CASSLSGGANEQFF.

This clone was seen a handful of times. J is TRBJ1-6 and V is TRBV28; unclear D gene. Between the trimmed V and J ends, which lost 5 bases and 9 bases, there was a span of 8 bases. This CDR3 comprises 12 residues. Per the germline V gene, CDR1 is MDHEN and CDR2 is SYDVKM. The chain's CDR3 is CASSQSFSPLHF. DNA of the CDR3: TGTGCCAGCAGTCAGTCCTTTTCACCCCTCCACTTT.

The chain recombines TRBV2 with TRBJ2-1, with 10 bases identical to TRBD2. Germline V lookup: CDR1 SNHLY, CDR2 FYNNEI. This CDR3 has 15 residues. The ends lost 4 bases at V and 2 bases at J; junction bases unmatched: 2. CDR3 loop: CASSGTSGTYNEQFF. The CDR3 DNA is TGTGCCAGCAGTGGGACTAGCGGAACCTACAATGAGCAGTTCTTC.

This clone came up a few times. V gene TRBV27 combines with J gene TRBJ1-2; TRBD1 agrees at 8 bases. V dropped 6 bases and J dropped 4; count of bases not matched to a gene: 7. In germline, CDR1 is MNHEY, CDR2 SMNVEV (reference sequence). The CDR3 has 14 residues. In DNA, the CDR3 is TGTGCCAGCAGGTCCCCGACAGGGGCCTATGGCTACACCTTC. Its translation is CASRSPTGAYGYTF.

This clone occurred a few times. The chain is built from TRBV30 and TRBJ2-1; D is ambiguous. Germline V gene data show CDR1 as GTSNPN and CDR2 as SVGIG (reference sequence). V was pared by 4 bases and J by 10 bases, with 17 bases between. The CDR3 sequence is 13 residues long. DNA for the CDR3: TGTGCCTGGACCTTGGGCGAACAGCTAGAGCAGTTCTTC. Its translation: CAWTLGEQLEQFF.

This clone was seen more than once but under ten times. V gene TRBV30 combines with J gene TRBJ1-1, with D maybe TRBD1 (6 bases). The CDR3 covers 12 residues. V was cut by 5 bases and J by 4 bases, with 11 bases left in between. CDR1 and CDR2 (germline): GTSNPN, SVGIG (reference sequence). The chain's CDR3 is CAWYRVATEAFF. In DNA, the CDR3 is TGTGCCTGGTACAGGGTCGCCACTGAAGCTTTCTTT.

V and J are TRBV10-1 and TRBJ1-1; 8 bases match TRBD1. In germline, CDR1 is WNHNN, CDR2 SYGVQD (reference sequence). Losses at the gene ends were 5 bases for V and 4 bases for J; bases not matched to a gene: 6. CDR3 size: 14 residues. The CDR3 loop reads CASSNRGSGTEAFF. The CDR3 nucleotides read TGCGCCAGCAGTAACAGGGGGTCAGGCACTGAAGCTTTCTTT.

V usage is TRBV29-1 and J usage is TRBJ2-5; possibly TRBD2 for D (5 bases). The CDR3 has 14 residues. Looked up from germline, CDR1 is SQVTM and CDR2 is ANQGSEA. Trimming took 3 bases from V and 2 from J, leaving 13 bases between them. CDR3 sequence reads: CSVDIASSQETQYF. The CDR3 nucleotides are TGCAGCGTTGATATCGCTAGCAGTCAAGAGACCCAGTACTTC.

This sequence joins TRBV19 and TRBJ1-5, with 7 bases matching TRBD1. This CDR3 has 14 amino acids. The junction had 6 bases not matched to a gene; V was cut back by 5 bases and J by 5 bases. The V gene's germline CDR1 is LNHDA and CDR2 SQIVND (reference sequence). Here the CDR3 DNA reads TGTGCCAGTAGTTCTGGGACAGAGTATCAGCCCCAGCATTTT. Its translation is CASSSGTEYQPQHF.

In its sample, this clone was seen a few times. The chain uses TRBV19 and TRBJ2-1; no reliable D call. The CDR3 consists of 14 residues. The germline CDR1 and CDR2 sequences are LNHDA and SQIVND (reference sequence). V dropped 5 bases and J dropped 8 bases, with 16 bases sitting between them. The CDR3 region is CASSVLELFHEQFF. The CDR3 DNA sequence: TGTGCCAGTAGTGTCCTAGAACTCTTCCATGAGCAGTTCTTC.

This clone came up a few times. The chain combines TRBV30 with TRBJ2-5, with D hard to call. CDR1 GTSNPN and CDR2 SVGIG come from the germline V gene (reference sequence). With 8 bases removed from V and 4 bases from J, the gap between germline ends came to 8 bases. The CDR3 contains 10 residues. Here the CDR3 reads CAGRLETQYF. DNA of the CDR3: TGTGCCGGCCGCTTAGAGACCCAGTACTTC.

The chain has TRBV19 and TRBJ2-7; 12 nucleotides match TRBD2. This CDR3 has 15 amino acids. Germline V gene lookup returns CDR1 LNHDA and CDR2 SQIVND (reference sequence). V trimming: 6 bases; J trimming: 4 bases; junction bases outside the gene matches: 7. The CDR3, as DNA: TGTGCCAGTAGGACTAGCGGGAGAGATTCTTACGAGCAGTACTTC. This encodes CASRTSGRDSYEQYF.

The chain is built from TRBV5-6 and TRBJ1-4, with 11 bases that match TRBD1. Germline V gene lookup returns CDR1 SGHDT and CDR2 YYEEEE. There are 14 residues in the CDR3. Trimming cost V 3 bases and J 8 bases; bases outside gene matches: 3. CDR3 region: CASSWGTGGEKLFF. DNA of the CDR3: TGTGCCAGCAGCTGGGGGACAGGGGGAGAAAAACTGTTTTTT.

This clone turned up a few times. Mismatch with germline at one junction end may stem from a read error. The gene calls are TRBV5-1 and TRBJ2-7; weak D call: TRBD1 (6 bases). The CDR3 contains 15 residues. Germline values: CDR1 SGHRS, CDR2 YFSETQ. CDR3 sequence reads: CASSLAQGSSYEQSF. CDR3 sequence (DNA): TGCGCCAGCAGCTTGGCGCAGGGGAGCTCCTACGAGCAGTCCTTC.

The J gene is TRBJ2-1, the V gene TRBV4-2; 7 nucleotides line up with TRBD2. CDR1 and CDR2 from the germline V gene are LGHNA and YNFKEQ. The CDR3 has 16 amino acids. After removal of 3 bases from V and 6 bases from J, the junction contained 11 bases not matched to a gene. In DNA, the CDR3 is TGTGCCAGCAGCCATCCCCTGGAGGCGGGAGCCAATGAGCAGTTCTTC. Amino acid sequence: CASSHPLEAGANEQFF.